One sample yielded the 30 T cell receptor beta chains listed below, sequenced in a study of shared clonotypes between healthy human individuals. Produced via immunoSEQ multiplex PCR; TCRdb's table is partial and in-frame only. The sample holds 1,400,000 or so clones, approximately 98.5% seen once. The sequenced sample consisted of naive CD4+ T cells sorted from blood. Subset given: CD45RA+ positively selected. The origin of the receptors is a man aged 30 to 45 in good health.

This sequence joins TRBV5-1 and TRBJ1-1; D unclear. Trimming took off 0 bases at V and 1 base at J, with 10 bases between the two ends. Germline CDR1 and CDR2: SGHRS and YFSETQ. This CDR3 spans 15 amino acids. The chain's CDR3 is CASSLDSAQNTEAFF. CDR3 DNA: TGCGCCAGCAGCTTGGACAGCGCTCAGAACACTGAAGCTTTCTTT.

In the case of this clone: Other DNA sequences of this sample code for an identical CDR3. The gene calls are TRBV5-1 and TRBJ2-3; weak D call: TRBD2 (6 bases). The length of the CDR3 is 14 residues. The V gene's germline CDR1 is SGHRS and CDR2 YFSETQ. V lost 3 bases and J 5 bases, leaving 13 bases between the germline ends. The CDR3 nucleotides are TGCGCCAGCAGCTCGGGGACTGAAGGAGATACGCAGTATTTT. Protein: CASSSGTEGDTQYF.

The rearrangement links TRBV5-1 to TRBJ2-1; 9 bases line up with TRBD2. This CDR3 is built from 16 residues. Germline V CDR1 and CDR2: SGHRS, YFSETQ. V was pared by 4 bases and J by 8 bases, with 13 bases of the junction left unmatched. CDR3: CASSLREAGGPHEQFF. The CDR3 nucleotides read TGCGCCAGCAGCCTCCGGGAGGCGGGAGGGCCCCATGAGCAGTTCTTC.

Comments on this clone: Other nucleotide sequences in the sample specify the same CDR3. The chain carries TRBV5-1 and TRBJ1-2; no reliable D call. Germline V gene data show CDR1 as SGHRS and CDR2 as YFSETQ. Between the trimmed V and J ends, which lost 0 bases and 4 bases, there was a span of 4 bases. CDR3 length: 12 residues. The DNA for the CDR3 is TGCGCCAGCAGCTTGGGACTCTATGGCTACACCTTC. Its protein is CASSLGLYGYTF.

J is TRBJ2-5 and V is TRBV14; D is ambiguous. Per germline, CDR1 SGHDN and CDR2 FVKESK. V was trimmed by 5 bases and J by 5 bases, leaving 6 bases between them. This CDR3 region has 11 residues. CDR3: CASSDEETQYF. The CDR3 region has the DNA TGTGCCAGCAGCGACGAGGAGACCCAGTACTTC.

Comments on this clone: Other DNA sequences from this sample encode an identical CDR3 as well. This chain connects TRBV6-4 to TRBJ2-2; the D gene could be TRBD1 or TRBD2 (5 bases each). V was clipped by 4 bases and J by 1 base, with 13 bases between them. This CDR3 contains 16 residues. Germline V lookup: CDR1 MRHNA, CDR2 SNTAGT. CDR3 nucleotide sequence: TGTGCCAGCAGTGTCCTAGCTGGGGGGAACACCGGGGAGCTGTTTTTT. Translated: CASSVLAGGNTGELFF.

In this sample, this clone turned up once. This rearrangement joins TRBV7-9 to TRBJ2-3; 11 bases fit TRBD2. The CDR3 is made up of 16 amino acids. Germline-derived CDR1 and CDR2 are SEHNR and FQNEAQ (reference sequence). With V trimmed by 5 bases and J by 7 bases, 11 bases remained unmatched. The CDR3 region is CASSPTSGSSSHTQYF. Here the CDR3 DNA reads TGTGCCAGCAGCCCTACTAGCGGGAGTTCCTCACATACGCAGTATTTT.

The rearrangement links TRBV2 to TRBJ2-7; the D gene is possibly TRBD1 (5 bases). This CDR3 spans 14 amino acids. The germline V gene has CDR1 SNHLY and CDR2 FYNNEI. With 8 bases removed from V and 8 bases from J, the gap between germline ends came to 22 bases. The chain's CDR3 is CASGRTWQGSQQYF. CDR3 DNA: TGTGCCAGCGGGCGTACATGGCAGGGCTCCCAGCAGTACTTC. The entire variable domain, with the rest obtained from reference TRBV2 and TRBJ2-7, is as follows: EPEVTQTPSHQVTQMGQEVILRCVPISNHLYFYWYRQILGQKVEFLVSFYNNEISEKSEIFDDQFSVERPDGSNFTLKIRSTKLEDSAMYFCASGRTWQGSQQYFGPGTRLTVT.

V and J are TRBV10-1 and TRBJ2-3; D not resolved. The CDR3 sequence is 14 residues long. Germline CDR1 and CDR2: WNHNN and SYGVQD (reference sequence). The V and J ends lost 4 bases and 4 bases respectively, with 12 bases between them. The CDR3 sequence: CASSAFGPADTQYF. The CDR3, as DNA: TGCGCCAGCAGTGCCTTCGGTCCGGCAGATACGCAGTATTTT.

The chain employs TRBV6-6 and TRBJ2-7; D unclear. Germline V gene lookup returns CDR1 MNHNY and CDR2 SVGAGI (reference sequence). V was clipped by 1 base and J by 0 bases, with 7 bases between them. The CDR3 runs to 14 residues. The CDR3 DNA is TGTGCCAGCAGTTACTGGCAGTCCTCCTACGAGCAGTACTTC. This translates into CASSYWQSSYEQYF.

The rearrangement joins TRBV7-9 to TRBJ2-3, with D maybe TRBD2 (5 bases). Germline V gene lookup returns CDR1 SEHNR and CDR2 FQNEAQ (reference sequence). The CDR3 is made up of 16 amino acids. The germline V and J ends were trimmed by 3 bases and 2 bases, with 15 bases remaining between them. CDR3 DNA: TGTGCCAGCAGCTTGGCCGGGAAAGCCCCCACAGATACGCAGTATTTT. Translating gives CASSLAGKAPTDTQYF.

The CDR3 DNA is TGCGCCAGCAGCCAAGTAGGTCCCTCCTACAATGAGCAGTTCTTC. It encodes CASSQVGPSYNEQFF. The chain couples TRBV4-3 to TRBJ2-1; no definite D call. V was clipped by 1 base and J by 0 bases, with 7 bases between them. CDR1 is LGHNA, CDR2 YSLEER, per germline. This CDR3 is built from 15 residues.

CDR3 nucleotides: TGTGCCAGCGGGGAGGGAAACAATGAGCAGTTCTTC. It codes for CASGEGNNEQFF. The V call is TRBV9, the J call TRBJ2-1; 7 bases agree with TRBD2. The CDR3 totals 12 residues. The V gene end was trimmed by 7 bases and the J gene end by 5 bases; junction bases not matched to a gene: 3. Germline assignment: CDR1 SGDLS and CDR2 YYNGEE.

With regard to this clone: Other DNA sequences of this sample code for an identical CDR3. The V call is TRBV30, the J call TRBJ1-5; D is undetermined. The CDR3 loop spans 14 amino acids. Per the germline V gene, CDR1 is GTSNPN and CDR2 is SVGIG (reference sequence). V lost 0 bases, J lost 2 bases, and 8 bases lay in between. The CDR3 loop reads CAWSVRQGNQPQHF. CDR3 nucleotides: TGTGCCTGGAGTGTACGTCAGGGCAATCAGCCCCAGCATTTT.

The chain's CDR3 is CASRNRGLYNEQFF. DNA for the CDR3: TGTGCCAGTAGGAACAGGGGTTTATACAATGAGCAGTTCTTC. The V gene is TRBV2, the J gene TRBJ2-1, with TRBD1 identical over 7 bases. Germline V gene lookup returns CDR1 SNHLY and CDR2 FYNNEI. V was pared by 9 bases and J by 4 bases, with 9 bases of the junction left unmatched. The CDR3 is 14 amino acids.

The V gene is TRBV15, the J gene TRBJ2-7; the D is unclear. The V gene lost 3 bases and the J gene lost 4 bases, with 16 bases spanning the gap. Germline V CDR1 and CDR2: LNHNV, YYDKDF (reference sequence). CDR3 length equals 15 residues. In DNA, the CDR3 is TGTGCCACCAGCAGTAGCCGGGCCAGTGATTACGAGCAGTACTTC. Translation: CATSSSRASDYEQYF. Variable domain in full (rest from reference TRBV15 and TRBJ2-7): DAMVIQNPRYQVTQFGKPVTLSCSQTLNHNVMYWYQQKSSQAPKLLFHYYDKDFNNEADTPDNFQSRRPNTSFCFLDIRSPGLGDTAMYLCATSSSRASDYEQYFGPGTRLTVT.

Note on this clone: Other DNA sequences from this sample encode an identical CDR3 as well. V usage is TRBV20-1 and J usage is TRBJ2-7; 7 bases match TRBD1. The J segment lost 3 bases and the V segment lost 5 bases, leaving 1 base of the junction unmatched. This CDR3 spans 11 amino acids. Germline V gene data show CDR1 as DFQATT and CDR2 as SNEGSKA (reference sequence). For the CDR3, the DNA is TGCAGTGCTCGGGACAGCTACGAGCAGTACTTC. It yields the protein CSARDSYEQYF.

J is TRBJ1-2 and V is TRBV7-2, with TRBD1 matching 8 bases. Germline CDR1 SGHTA, CDR2 FQGNSA. The CDR3 length is 14 residues. V dropped 5 bases and J dropped 6; count of bases not matched to a gene: 8. CDR3 residues: CASSIGQGGNGYTF. The CDR3 DNA sequence: TGTGCCAGCAGCATCGGACAGGGAGGGAATGGCTACACCTTC. The whole variable domain, remainder taken from reference TRBV7-2 and TRBJ1-2, is GAGVSQSPSNKVTEKGKDVELRCDPISGHTALYWYRQSLGQGLEFLIYFQGNSAPDKSGLPSDRFSAERTGGSVSTLTIQRTQQEDSAVYLCASSIGQGGNGYTFGSGTRLTVV.

V and J are TRBV5-6 and TRBJ2-1, with 8 positions matching TRBD2. The length of the CDR3 is 16 residues. Trimming removed 2 bases from V and 4 bases from J; junction bases left unmatched: 8. Germline-derived CDR1 and CDR2 are SGHDT and YYEEEE. This CDR3 is CASSLKLADSYNEQFF. The CDR3 region has the DNA TGTGCCAGCAGCTTAAAACTAGCGGACTCTTACAATGAGCAGTTCTTC.

The sample holds one count of this clone. The chain links TRBV11-2 to TRBJ1-4; 7 bases align to TRBD1. J gave up 5 bases and V 3 bases, and 15 bases lay outside the gene matches. Per the germline V gene, CDR1 is SGHAT and CDR2 is FQNNGV. CDR3 length equals 18 residues. CDR3 coding DNA: TGTGCCAGCAGCTTCAATAGGGACTGGACAGGTCAGAATGAAAAACTGTTTTTT. It specifies CASSFNRDWTGQNEKLFF.

This clone was seen only once. The chain has TRBV7-9 and TRBJ2-1, with unresolved D. Germline CDR1 is SEHNR and CDR2 is FQNEAQ (reference sequence). This CDR3 spans 12 amino acids. The V end lost 4 bases, the J end lost 6 bases, and 7 bases lay between the germline ends. DNA of the CDR3: TGTGCCAGCAGCTCGACTCTCAATGAGCAGTTCTTC. This encodes CASSSTLNEQFF.

The chain couples TRBV7-8 to TRBJ2-2, with D tentatively TRBD2 (5 bases). V lost 5 bases and J 9 bases, leaving 19 bases between the germline ends. CDR3 length equals 15 residues. Per germline, CDR1 SGHVS and CDR2 FQNEAQ. This CDR3 is CASSPTRIGRRELFF. The CDR3 DNA sequence: TGTGCCAGCAGCCCTACTAGGATAGGACGGCGGGAGCTGTTTTTT.

The V call is TRBV7-2, the J call TRBJ2-1, with D uncertain. The CDR3 totals 15 residues. Germline V CDR1 and CDR2: SGHTA, FQGNSA. V shed 3 bases and J shed 1 base, with 10 bases lying between them. The CDR3 DNA is TGTGCCAGCAGCTTCGGGTTAAGGTCCTACAATGAGCAGTTCTTC. This encodes CASSFGLRSYNEQFF.

About this clone: The sample carries other DNA sequences with the same CDR3. This chain connects TRBV15 to TRBJ2-7; D call uncertain. CDR1 and CDR2 (germline): LNHNV, YYDKDF (reference sequence). This CDR3 has 13 residues. The ends were cut back, 0 bases at V and 3 bases at J, with 6 bases in the middle. The chain's CDR3 is CATSRDRGYEQYF. CDR3 nucleotide sequence: TGTGCCACCAGCAGAGATCGCGGCTACGAGCAGTACTTC.

The genes are TRBV2 and TRBJ1-2; 8 positions match TRBD1. V dropped 6 bases and J dropped 2; count of bases not matched to a gene: 8. Germline CDR1 is SNHLY and CDR2 is FYNNEI. The CDR3 consists of 15 residues. CDR3 region: CASRSGQGANYGYTF. CDR3 DNA sequence: TGTGCCAGCAGGAGTGGACAGGGAGCAAACTATGGCTACACCTTC.

This rearrangement joins TRBV5-1 to TRBJ2-7; 10 bases match TRBD2. Unmatched junction bases numbered 6, after V lost 5 bases and J lost 4 bases. The CDR3 spans 14 residues. The germline V gene encodes CDR1 SGHRS and CDR2 YFSETQ. The CDR3 coding sequence is TGCGCCAGCAGACCCACTAGCGGGACTTACGAGCAGTACTTC. Protein product: CASRPTSGTYEQYF.

V and J are TRBV19 and TRBJ2-7; maybe TRBD1 (6 bases). This CDR3 is 15 amino acids long. Germline loops: CDR1 LNHDA, CDR2 SQIVND (reference sequence). Deletions cut 2 bases from V and 3 bases from J, with 14 bases between. CDR3 amino acids: CASSISGQTYYEQYF. The CDR3 nucleotides are TGTGCCAGTAGTATATCCGGACAGACTTACTACGAGCAGTACTTC.

The rearrangement uses TRBV5-4 and TRBJ2-7, with 7 nucleotides matching TRBD1. Trimming took 4 bases from V and 5 from J; bases not matched to a gene: 6. This CDR3 is built from 13 residues. In germline, CDR1 is SGHNT, CDR2 YYREEE (reference sequence). CDR3 region: CASSRSDRHEQYF. In DNA, the CDR3 is TGTGCCAGCAGCAGATCGGACAGGCACGAGCAGTACTTC.

Comment on this clone: The junction shows a germline mismatch at one end, possibly a read error. The chain couples TRBV27 to TRBJ2-5; 15 bases are shared with TRBD2. Germline loops: CDR1 MNHEY, CDR2 SMNVEV (reference sequence). The CDR3 loop spans 18 amino acids. CDR3: CASSLSRGLAGGRETQYF. The CDR3, as DNA: TGTGCCAGCAGTTTATCTCGCGGACTAGCGGGAGGGCGGGAGACACAGTACTTC.

This sequence joins TRBV7-3 and TRBJ2-1; 9 bases align to TRBD1. The length of the CDR3 is 15 residues. Trimming at V came to 5 bases and at J to 8 bases, leaving 10 bases not matched to a gene. Germline loops: CDR1 SGHTA, CDR2 FQGTGA. In DNA, the CDR3 is TGTGCCAGCAGCCCTACCGGGACAGGGTGGGATGAGCAGTTCTTC. Encoded protein: CASSPTGTGWDEQFF.